This record looks at one TCR beta chain sequence and its context. The donors were healthy bone marrow donors. These data are taken from a study of cytomegalovirus exposure and HLA in healthy donors. CDR1 and CDR2 (germline): KGHSH, LQKENI. The CDR3 consists of 14 residues. V was trimmed by 4 bases and J by 1 base, leaving 10 bases between them. PCR used 60 Vbeta primers and 13 Jbeta primers. The repertoire was sequenced with immunoSEQ multiplex PCR; TCRdb's copy has only in-frame clones and lacks some. The profile shows about 190,000 clones, over 60% of them singletons. Specimen: PBMCs. This TCR was sampled from a man aged 30 to 39 in good health and CMV-seropositive. The V and J genes are TRBV18 and TRBJ1-1, with D perhaps TRBD1 (6 bases). This CDR3 reads CASSLGAENTEAFF. For the CDR3, the DNA is TGTGCCAGCTCACTGGGGGCTGAGAACACTGAAGCTTTCTTT.